The sequence of this T cell receptor beta chain was determined in a study of CD8 T cells in Susac syndrome (dated by TCRdb to between 2018 and 2021). About the investigation overall: The study used repertoire sequencing to test whether antigen drove CD8+ T cell activation and differentiation in Susac syndrome. CD8+ T cell repertoire clonality was compared between around eleven healthy donors, approximately 14 Susac syndrome patients and roughly 15 multiple sclerosis patients. Broader findings and caveats from the paper: The study acknowledged that relatively few individuals were included in the TCR sequencing and HLA analysis.

Peripheral blood CD8+ and CD4+ T cells from healthy donors, Susac syndrome patients and multiple sclerosis patients were profiled using high-throughput TCR beta sequencing. The multiple sclerosis controls were treatment-naive patients whose relapsing-remitting disease, either stable or active, fulfilled the revised McDonald criteria. Bulk CD8+ and CD4+ T cells were purified by magnetic negative isolation, while CD8+ TEMRA cells were enriched using FACS. Blood was collected in EDTA tubes and processed within 24 hours, with PBMCs isolated through density gradient centrifugation. PBMCs intended for TCR sequencing were frozen in liquid nitrogen and were later thawed in a 37 degrees C water bath. A purity of at least 90% was achieved for sorted or isolated CD4+, CD8+ and CD8+ TEMRA cells. RNA was extracted with the RNeasy kit and roughly 0.5 to 1 ug was reverse transcribed using random hexamers. TCR beta CDR3 regions were amplified with the immunoSEQ multiplex PCR assay covering 54 Vbeta and 13 Jbeta segments. Bias from PCR amplification was corrected by using a synthetic template baseline for primer optimization and for computational correction. Processing in the source paper ran as follows. Reads were annotated to V, D and J genes per IMGT and analyzed with immunoSEQ Analyzer, keeping only productive sequences. Clonality was computed as one minus Shannon entropy normalized by log2 of the number of productive unique sequences. Public and private clones were assessed among the 100 most prevalent clones of each patient and control. Susac-specific clones were defined as absent from healthy and MS cohorts, roughly 1,100 published viral clones and other ImmuneACCESS disease sequences. TCRdb passed the public sequencing reads through fastp at Q25 and MiXCR, retaining productive beta sequences. Here each entry gathers all rows of one CDR3 protein and keeps the most common genes and DNA. TCRdb's processing, not the authors', yielded these V and J calls. Recorded for this sample are about 60,000 distinct CDR3 sequences; around 96% of them occurred a single time. The top ten clonotypes cover about 0.61% of the sample.

The germline V gene sets CDR1 to SGHVS and CDR2 to FNYEAQ. The CDR3 holds 14 amino acids from the cysteine to the phenylalanine. The kept DNA is CDR3 alone, 42 bases in frame from the first base. The junction carries 13 bases between V and J, which are trimmed by 5 bases and 3 bases respectively. Remarks on this clonotype: The antigen it binds to is not known. Per-base qualities were not stored, and no clone one base away is much larger.

The TCR was taken from a human donor with multiple sclerosis. The chain joins TRBV7-6 to TRBJ1-1; the D gene cannot be resolved reliably. Sequences were obtained from CD8+ T cells from PBMCs. The DNA reads TGTGCCAGCAGCCTCCCGGGAAAGGACACTGAAGCTTTCTTT. It encodes CASSLPGKDTEAFF. Joined to the reference TRBV7-6 and TRBJ1-1 proteins, this CDR3 gives the full variable domain: GAGVSQSPRYKVTKRGQDVALRCDPISGHVSLYWYRQALGQGPEFLTYFNYEAQQDKSGLPNDRFSAERPEGSISTLTIQRTEQRDSAMYRCASSLPGKDTEAFFGQGTRLTVV.